The 13 T cell receptor beta chains reported below all come from one sample, sequenced in a study of blood T cell repertoires in COVID-19. Sequenced by immunoSEQ multiplex PCR; TCRdb stores in-frame clones only, minus some. The table has around 190,000 clones, around three quarters seen once. The specimen sequenced was PBMCs or T cells enriched from blood (not recorded which). The receptor source for this set is a woman aged 50 to 60 with acute COVID-19.

The chain has TRBV6-2 or TRBV6-3 and TRBJ2-7; weak D call: TRBD1 (5 bases). The ends were cut back, 6 bases at V and 2 bases at J, with 17 bases in the middle. Germline V gene lookup returns CDR1 MNHEY and CDR2 SVGEGT. The CDR3 length is 15 residues. The CDR3 loop is CASSQGASTTYEQYV. Written as DNA, the CDR3 is TGTGCCAGCAGCCAAGGGGCTAGTACCACCTACGAGCAGTACGTC.

The chain is built from TRBV6-2 or TRBV6-3 and TRBJ1-5; D may be TRBD1 (6 bases). CDR1 is MNHEY and CDR2 is SVGEGT in the germline V gene. V lost 4 bases to trimming and J lost 6 bases, with 16 bases between them. The CDR3 length is 15 residues. The CDR3 DNA is TGTGCCAGCAGTTTTGGGGGAGGGGGTGGTCAGCCCCAGCATTTT. Residues: CASSFGGGGGQPQHF.

The chain has TRBV9 and TRBJ1-2; D is ambiguous. The CDR3 extends over 17 amino acids. V lost 0 bases to trimming and J lost 1 base, with 16 bases between them. CDR1 and CDR2 from the germline V gene are SGDLS and YYNGEE. The CDR3 reads CASSVGAAPNLNYGYTF. CDR3 coding DNA: TGTGCCAGCAGCGTAGGTGCAGCGCCAAACCTTAACTATGGCTACACCTTC.

The chain couples TRBV7-3 to TRBJ2-1; the match to TRBD2 covers 7 bases. The CDR3 consists of 13 residues. J gave up 5 bases and V 5 bases, and 3 bases lay outside the gene matches. CDR1 and CDR2 (germline): SGHTA, FQGTGA. CDR3 sequence reads: CASSPGLNNEQFF. The CDR3 region has the DNA TGTGCCAGCAGCCCGGGACTAAACAATGAGCAGTTCTTC.

This chain joins TRBV7-9 and TRBJ1-1; 7 bases match TRBD1. V gave up 4 bases and J gave up 3 bases; unmatched junction bases: 8. The CDR3 runs to 15 residues. Germline V gene lookup returns CDR1 SEHNR and CDR2 FQNEAQ (reference sequence). Here the CDR3 reads CASSSRTGEHTEAFF. The CDR3 bases are TGTGCCAGCAGCTCTCGAACAGGGGAACACACTGAAGCTTTCTTT.

The V call is TRBV11-2, the J call TRBJ2-5, with 11 bases fitting TRBD1. The CDR3 consists of 15 residues. Trimming removed 1 base from V and 5 bases from J; junction bases left unmatched: 3. CDR1 is SGHAT, CDR2 FQNNGV, per germline. For the CDR3, the DNA is TGTGCCAGCAGCTTAGGGACAGGGGGCCGGGAGACCCAGTACTTC. It codes for CASSLGTGGRETQYF.

V and J are TRBV6-5 and TRBJ2-1; D is perhaps TRBD2 (6 bases). The CDR3 consists of 15 residues. CDR1 is MNHEY and CDR2 is SVGAGI in the germline V gene. The V and J ends lost 6 bases and 7 bases respectively, with 19 bases between them. The CDR3 DNA is TGTGCCAGCAGCCGCGAGGAGCCGGGGAGGAATGAGCAGTTCTTC. Amino acid sequence: CASSREEPGRNEQFF.

This sequence joins TRBV19 and TRBJ1-5; 7 bases line up with TRBD1. Germline V gene data show CDR1 as LNHDA and CDR2 as SQIVND (reference sequence). J was trimmed by 4 bases and V by 3 bases; bases with no gene match: 3. The CDR3 totals 14 residues. The CDR3 reads CASSIGQVNQPQHF. As DNA, the CDR3 is TGTGCCAGTAGTATCGGACAGGTTAATCAGCCCCAGCATTTT. The full variable domain, in which reference TRBV19 and TRBJ1-5 provide the parts outside the CDR3, is DGGITQSPKYLFRKEGQNVTLSCEQNLNHDAMYWYRQDPGQGLRLIYYSQIVNDFQKGDIAEGYSVSREKKESFPLTVTSAQKNPTAFYLCASSIGQVNQPQHFGDGTRLSIL.

The chain employs TRBV10-3 and TRBJ1-4; D possibly corresponds to TRBD1 (6 bases). V was trimmed by 0 bases and J by 5 bases, leaving 13 bases between them. Germline assignment: CDR1 ENHRY and CDR2 SYGVKD. The CDR3 loop spans 16 amino acids. The CDR3: CAISESQGWQNEKLFF. CDR3 nucleotide sequence: TGTGCCATCAGTGAGTCACAGGGCTGGCAAAATGAAAAACTGTTTTTT.

The chain is built from TRBV29-1 and TRBJ1-5; 7 bases map to TRBD1. The length of the CDR3 is 11 residues. Looked up from germline, CDR1 is SQVTM and CDR2 is ANQGSEA. J lost 13 bases, V lost 6 bases, and 9 bases had no gene match. CDR3 nucleotides: TGCAGCGTGGGGACAGTAGAAGCACAGCATTTT. Translation gives CSVGTVEAQHF.

V usage is TRBV29-1 and J usage is TRBJ1-2; D ambiguous. The CDR3 has 14 amino acids. V was clipped by 7 bases and J by 3 bases, with 18 bases between them. Germline CDR1 and CDR2: SQVTM and ANQGSEA. The CDR3 protein is CSGSTDTSHYGYTF. CDR3 DNA sequence: TGCAGCGGTTCAACTGACACTTCTCACTATGGCTACACCTTC.

This chain joins TRBV18 and TRBJ1-2; TRBD1 aligns across 10 bases. The V gene end was trimmed by 3 bases and the J gene end by 6 bases; junction bases not matched to a gene: 4. This CDR3 spans 14 amino acids. Germline loops: CDR1 KGHSH, CDR2 LQKENI. As DNA, the CDR3 is TGTGCCAGCTCACCCGCGACAGGGGGCCATGGCTACACCTTC. Its protein is CASSPATGGHGYTF. The full variable domain, rest sourced from reference TRBV18 and TRBJ1-2, is NAGVMQNPRHLVRRRGQEARLRCSPMKGHSHVYWYRQLPEEGLKFMVYLQKENIIDESGMPKERFSAEFPKEGPSILRIQQVVRGDSAAYFCASSPATGGHGYTFGSGTRLTVV.

The chain recombines TRBV28 with TRBJ1-6, with no clear D. The CDR3 runs 13 residues. Germline CDR1 MDHEN, CDR2 SYDVKM. V lost 7 bases and J 7 bases, leaving 11 bases between the germline ends. The CDR3 region is CASTLHINSPLHF. CDR3 bases: TGTGCCAGCACCCTCCACATAAATTCACCCCTCCACTTT.